What follows describes a single T cell receptor beta chain. This CDR3 spans 11 amino acids. The V gene lost 2 bases and the J gene lost 5 bases, with 4 bases spanning the gap. Germline CDR1 reads SGHDT; CDR2 reads YYEEEE. Original processing methods: For nucleated cells, counts were estimated from reference gene primer amplification. TCRdb's copy holds only in-frame clones and misses some; the assay was immunoSEQ multiplex PCR. V, J and clone size are those of that table, while D and trimming were read from the DNA. The sample lists fewer than 300,000 clones, 83% occurring once. This sample is part of a study of blood T cell repertoires in COVID-19. Study information: Whether acute or convalescent, the COVID-19 samples came from the United States, Italy and Spain. The analysed material was cDNA or gDNA that came from T cells, B-cell-depleted T cells, or PBMCs.

The chain links TRBV5-6 to TRBJ1-2; no clear D. The sample was peripheral blood. This receptor was taken from a woman aged 50 to 60 who had recovered from COVID-19. CDR3 region: CASSFQYGYTF. In DNA, the CDR3 is TGTGCCAGCAGCTTCCAGTATGGCTACACCTTC.